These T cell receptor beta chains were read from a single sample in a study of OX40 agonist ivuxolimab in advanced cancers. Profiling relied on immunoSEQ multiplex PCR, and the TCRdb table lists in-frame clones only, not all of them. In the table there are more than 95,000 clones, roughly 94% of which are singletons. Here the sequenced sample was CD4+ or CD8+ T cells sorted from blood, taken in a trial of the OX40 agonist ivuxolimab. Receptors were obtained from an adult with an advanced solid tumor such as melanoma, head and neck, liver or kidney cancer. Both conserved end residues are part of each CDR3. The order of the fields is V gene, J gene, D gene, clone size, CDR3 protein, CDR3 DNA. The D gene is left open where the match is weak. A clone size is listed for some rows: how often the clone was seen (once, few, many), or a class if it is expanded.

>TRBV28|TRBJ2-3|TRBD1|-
CASSEFGSPGTGVSDTQYF
TGTGCCAGCAGTGAGTTTGGCTCTCCGGGGACAGGGGTCTCAGATACGCAGTATTTT
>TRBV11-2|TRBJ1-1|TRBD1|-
CASSLVQGRPEAFF
TGTGCCAGCAGCTTAGTACAGGGGAGGCCTGAAGCTTTCTTT
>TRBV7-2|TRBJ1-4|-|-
CASSRDPYRASNEKLFF
TGTGCCAGCAGCCGAGACCCATACAGGGCTTCTAATGAAAAACTGTTTTTT
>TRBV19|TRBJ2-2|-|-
CASNDRQGTGELFF
TGTGCCAGTAATGATCGGCAAGGCACCGGGGAGCTGTTTTTT
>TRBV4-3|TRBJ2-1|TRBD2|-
CASSHRLAGGPGEQFF
TGCGCCAGCAGCCACCGACTAGCGGGAGGGCCTGGTGAGCAGTTCTTC
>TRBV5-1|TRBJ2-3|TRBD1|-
CASSARTGGTDTQYF
TGCGCCAGCAGCGCGCGGACAGGGGGGACAGATACGCAGTATTTT
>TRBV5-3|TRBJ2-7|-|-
CASMYGTRGYEQYF
TGTGCCAGCATGTACGGGACACGGGGCTACGAGCAGTACTTC
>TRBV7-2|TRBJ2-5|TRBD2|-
CASGIEGTSGRTQYF
TGTGCCAGCGGAATTGAAGGGACTAGCGGGAGGACCCAGTACTTC
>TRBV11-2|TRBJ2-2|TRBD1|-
CASSSGTGGFGELFF
TGTGCCAGCAGCTCCGGGACAGGGGGTTTCGGGGAGCTGTTTTTT
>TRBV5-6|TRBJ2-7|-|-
CASRGMGQVSYEQYF
TGTGCCAGCAGGGGGATGGGCCAGGTCTCCTACGAGCAGTACTTC
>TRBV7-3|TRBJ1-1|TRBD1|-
CASRKDRGYTEAFF
TGTGCCAGCAGGAAAGACAGGGGTTACACTGAAGCTTTCTTT
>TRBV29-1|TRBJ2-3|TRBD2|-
CSMTILAGITDTQYF
TGCAGTATGACCATACTAGCGGGGATCACAGATACGCAGTATTTT
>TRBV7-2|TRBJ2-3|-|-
CASRDGSTDTQYF
TGTGCCAGCCGGGACGGCAGCACAGATACGCAGTATTTT
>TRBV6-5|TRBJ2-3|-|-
CASSYSGGLRTDTQYF
TGTGCCAGCAGTTACAGTGGGGGGCTACGCACAGATACGCAGTATTTT
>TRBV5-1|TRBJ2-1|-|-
CASSLVGAGEQFF
TGCGCCAGCAGCTTGGTTGGGGCGGGTGAGCAGTTCTTC
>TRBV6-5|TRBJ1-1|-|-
CASSLTPGNTEAFF
TGTGCCAGCAGCCTCACCCCAGGGAACACTGAAGCTTTCTTT
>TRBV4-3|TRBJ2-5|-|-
CASSQGPKETQYF
TGCGCCAGCAGCCAAGGTCCGAAAGAGACCCAGTACTTC
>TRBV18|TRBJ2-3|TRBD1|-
CASSPPGDRGIADTQYF
TGTGCCAGCTCACCACCGGGGGACAGGGGGATCGCAGATACGCAGTATTTT
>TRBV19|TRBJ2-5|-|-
CASSSTLRDSETQYF
TGTGCCAGTAGTAGTACACTACGGGACTCGGAGACCCAGTACTTC
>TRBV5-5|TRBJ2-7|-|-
CASRWTSSYEQYF
TGTGCCAGCAGATGGACAAGCTCCTACGAGCAGTACTTC
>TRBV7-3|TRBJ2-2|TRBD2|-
CASSPTSGRENTGELFF
TGTGCCAGCAGCCCTACTAGCGGGAGGGAGAACACCGGGGAGCTGTTTTTT
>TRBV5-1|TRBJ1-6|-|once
CASSLEWGRGPSNSPLHF
TGCGCCAGCAGCTTGGAGTGGGGCAGGGGCCCTTCTAATTCACCCCTCCACTTT
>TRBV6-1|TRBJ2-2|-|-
CAVPDTNTGELFF
TGTGCCGTTCCGGACACGAACACCGGGGAGCTGTTTTTT